The next 26 T cell receptor beta chains were all read from a single sample in a study of blood T cell repertoires in COVID-19. Profiling relied on immunoSEQ multiplex PCR, and the TCRdb table lists in-frame clones only, not all of them. In the table there are some 120,000 clones, about four fifths of which are singletons. The sequencing sample was made of peripheral blood. All receptors come from a man aged 55 to 70 with acute or convalescent COVID-19.

This sequence joins TRBV28 and TRBJ2-7, with 14 bases fitting TRBD2. Trimming cost V 6 bases and J 4 bases; bases outside gene matches: 5. The CDR3 is made up of 15 amino acids. Germline CDR1 is MDHEN and CDR2 is SYDVKM. The CDR3, as DNA: TGTGCCAGCAGGCGGACTAGCGGGAGGTCTTACGAGCAGTACTTC. Residues: CASRRTSGRSYEQYF.

The genes are TRBV2 and TRBJ2-7; D not certain. V shed 2 bases and J shed 0 bases, with 2 bases lying between them. The CDR3 sequence is 12 residues long. Per the germline V gene, CDR1 is SNHLY and CDR2 is FYNNEI. The CDR3, as DNA: TGTGCCAGCAGTGAACTCTCCTACGAGCAGTACTTC. This codes for CASSELSYEQYF.

The chain employs TRBV9 and TRBJ2-2, with 13 bases fitting TRBD2. CDR1 and CDR2 from the germline V gene are SGDLS and YYNGEE. There are 17 residues in the CDR3. The junction had 7 bases not matched to a gene; V was cut back by 1 base and J by 7 bases. In DNA form, the CDR3 reads TGTGCCAGCAGCGTAAGGACTAGCGGGAGTGAATACGGGGAGCTGTTTTTT. This translates into CASSVRTSGSEYGELFF.

This chain uses TRBV30 with TRBJ1-2; 7 positions agree with TRBD1. Trimming at V came to 0 bases and at J to 1 base, leaving 5 bases not matched to a gene. Germline CDR1 is GTSNPN and CDR2 is SVGIG (reference sequence). This CDR3 comprises 15 residues. The CDR3 coding sequence is TGTGCCTGGAGTGTATCACAGGGGTTTAACTATGGCTACACCTTC. Translation gives CAWSVSQGFNYGYTF.

V is TRBV28 and J is TRBJ2-3; D gene uncertain. V was trimmed by 7 bases and J by 2 bases, leaving 16 bases between them. CDR1 and CDR2 from the germline V gene are MDHEN and SYDVKM. CDR3 size: 15 residues. CDR3 sequence: CASNTLTRFTDTQYF. The CDR3 bases are TGTGCCAGCAATACCCTCACTCGGTTCACAGATACGCAGTATTTT.

The chain joins TRBV6-4 to TRBJ1-1, with 7 bases that match TRBD1. Germline CDR1 and CDR2: MRHNA and SNTAGT. V lost 9 bases and J lost 6; bases outside the gene matches: 4. CDR3 length equals 11 residues. This CDR3 reads CARDRDAEAFF. DNA for the CDR3: TGTGCCAGAGACAGGGATGCTGAAGCTTTCTTT.

This chain uses TRBV5-1 with TRBJ2-7, with 12 bases fitting TRBD2. This CDR3 region has 15 residues. Germline-derived CDR1 and CDR2 are SGHRS and YFSETQ. The V gene end was trimmed by 4 bases and the J gene end by 6 bases; junction bases not matched to a gene: 8. The CDR3 is CASSVGLAGSGEQYF. As DNA, the CDR3 is TGCGCCAGCAGCGTTGGACTAGCGGGATCCGGCGAGCAGTACTTC.

This clone was seen a handful of times. DNA of the CDR3: TGTGCCAGCAGAGGGGACAGGGGGCTTCGTGGCTACACCTTC. This encodes CASRGDRGLRGYTF. This chain joins TRBV9 and TRBJ1-2, with TRBD1 identical over 12 bases. The CDR3 consists of 14 residues. The germline gives CDR1 SGDLS, CDR2 YYNGEE. J gave up 7 bases and V 5 bases, and 6 bases lay outside the gene matches.

The rearrangement links TRBV5-6 to TRBJ1-1; weak D call: TRBD1 (5 bases). CDR1 is SGHDT and CDR2 is YYEEEE in the germline V gene. This CDR3 comprises 15 residues. V was shortened by 0 bases and J by 3 bases, with 12 bases between the two germline ends. CDR3 amino acids: CASSLVGAPDTEAFF. In nucleotides, the CDR3 is TGTGCCAGCAGCTTGGTAGGGGCCCCCGACACTGAAGCTTTCTTT. Complete variable domain (other parts from reference TRBV5-6 and TRBJ1-1): DAGVTQSPTHLIKTRGQQVTLRCSPKSGHDTVSWYQQALGQGPQFIFQYYEEEERQRGNFPDRFSGHQFPNYSSELNVNALLLGDSALYLCASSLVGAPDTEAFFGQGTRLTVV.

This rearrangement joins TRBV28 to TRBJ1-4; possible D gene TRBD1, 5 bases. This CDR3 is built from 16 residues. V was cut by 4 bases and J by 0 bases, with 12 bases left in between. CDR1 is MDHEN, CDR2 SYDVKM, per germline. The CDR3 spells CASSSPGLTTNEKLFF. The DNA for the CDR3 is TGTGCCAGCAGTTCCCCGGGACTTACAACTAATGAAAAACTGTTTTTT.

The chain has TRBV6-5 and TRBJ1-2, with a weak D call TRBD1 (6 bases). Per germline, CDR1 MNHEY and CDR2 SVGAGI. The CDR3 is 12 amino acids. V lost 6 bases and J lost 3, with 8 bases in between. CDR3 loop: CASRQGYYGYTF. In DNA, the CDR3 is TGTGCCAGCAGACAGGGTTACTATGGCTACACCTTC.

This clone appeared a single time. This rearrangement joins TRBV27 to TRBJ1-5, with 7 bases matching TRBD1. Germline values: CDR1 MNHEY, CDR2 SMNVEV (reference sequence). After removal of 8 bases from V and 2 bases from J, the junction contained 9 bases not matched to a gene. The CDR3 is 15 residues long. As DNA, the CDR3 is TGTGCCAGCGCCCCAGACAGGGTAGGCAATCAGCCCCAGCATTTT. Protein: CASAPDRVGNQPQHF.

V gene TRBV5-1 combines with J gene TRBJ2-1; D possibly corresponds to TRBD1 (5 bases). The germline V gene has CDR1 SGHRS and CDR2 YFSETQ. V was pared by 7 bases and J by 5 bases, with 13 bases between. The CDR3 loop spans 13 amino acids. CDR3 coding DNA: TGCGCCAGCCCGAGAGGACACCACAATGAGCAGTTCTTC. Translated: CASPRGHHNEQFF.

The chain carries TRBV10-3 and TRBJ1-1; weak D call: TRBD1 (6 bases). Germline CDR1 and CDR2: ENHRY and SYGVKD. The CDR3 is made up of 15 amino acids. V gave up 2 bases and J gave up 5 bases, with 15 bases separating them. The CDR3, as DNA: TGTGCCATCAGTGAGGGACAGTTCCGTTTGACTGAAGCTTTCTTT. Translated, it gives CAISEGQFRLTEAFF.

CDR3 protein: CASSEAELDTTYGYTF. CDR3 sequence (DNA): TGTGCCAGCAGTGAAGCTGAACTGGACACGACCTATGGCTACACCTTC. The chain joins TRBV6-1 to TRBJ1-2; perhaps TRBD1 as D (5 bases). This CDR3 is built from 16 residues. Germline loops: CDR1 MNHNS, CDR2 SASEGT. Between the trimmed V and J ends, which lost 0 bases and 4 bases, there was a span of 15 bases.

The chain carries TRBV7-2 and TRBJ1-2; 7 positions agree with TRBD1. With 3 bases clipped from V and 3 bases from J, the junction kept 4 bases outside the gene matches. Germline lookup yields CDR1 SGHTA and CDR2 FQGNSA. CDR3 size: 14 residues. The CDR3 loop is CASSFDRADYGYTF. The CDR3 coding sequence is TGTGCCAGCAGCTTCGACAGGGCTGACTATGGCTACACCTTC.

Written as DNA, the CDR3 is TGTGCCAGCAGCCGCCGGAGTGCCGATACGCAGTATTTT. Translation gives CASSRRSADTQYF. The J gene is TRBJ2-3, the V gene TRBV14; no firm D call. V was trimmed by 4 bases and J by 6 bases, leaving 11 bases between them. Germline CDR1 and CDR2: SGHDN and FVKESK. This CDR3 is 13 amino acids long.

This chain connects TRBV28 to TRBJ2-3; D gene ambiguous. The CDR3 sequence is 14 residues long. Trimming shortened V by 5 bases and J by 0 bases, and 9 bases separated the two germline ends. The germline CDR1 and CDR2 sequences are MDHEN and SYDVKM. CDR3 in amino acids: CASSPLLSTDTQYF. In nucleotides, the CDR3 is TGTGCCAGCAGTCCCCTCCTCAGCACAGATACGCAGTATTTT.

This chain links TRBV28 with TRBJ1-5, with 10 bases lining up with TRBD1. CDR1 MDHEN and CDR2 SYDVKM come from the germline V gene. V gave up 6 bases and J gave up 7 bases; unmatched junction bases: 15. There are 17 residues in the CDR3. CDR3: CASSLGGTGVTKQPQHF. CDR3 sequence (DNA): TGTGCCAGCAGCCTGGGTGGGACAGGGGTTACGAAGCAGCCCCAGCATTTT.

The chain joins TRBV6-5 to TRBJ2-7, with TRBD1 matching 11 bases. Per germline, CDR1 MNHEY and CDR2 SVGAGI. V gave up 2 bases and J gave up 4 bases; unmatched junction bases: 7. This CDR3 has 16 amino acids. The DNA of the CDR3 is TGTGCCAGCAGTTACCGCCGGGACAGGGGGATTTACGAGCAGTACTTC. As protein: CASSYRRDRGIYEQYF.

The V and J genes are TRBV27 and TRBJ2-7; D call uncertain. Germline assignment: CDR1 MNHEY and CDR2 SMNVEV (reference sequence). V was clipped by 5 bases and J by 5 bases, with 25 bases between them. The CDR3 is made up of 17 amino acids. CDR3 bases: TGTGCCAGCAGTCCCACCCCACCGTACGAGGAGTATAACGAGCAGTACTTC. The encoded protein is CASSPTPPYEEYNEQYF.

The chain links TRBV6-5 to TRBJ2-1; 7 bases agree with TRBD1. The germline CDR1 and CDR2 sequences are MNHEY and SVGAGI. CDR3 size: 14 residues. V lost 6 bases and J lost 6; bases outside the gene matches: 8. The CDR3 nucleotides read TGTGCCAGCAGGAGGGGGCAGGCCCTCAATGAGCAGTTCTTC. Its protein product is CASRRGQALNEQFF.

V usage is TRBV4-1 and J usage is TRBJ1-4, with D hard to call. CDR3 length equals 15 residues. CDR1 and CDR2 (germline): MGHRA, YSYEKL. Trimming shortened V by 1 base and J by 5 bases, and 11 bases separated the two germline ends. Written as DNA, the CDR3 is TGCGCCAGCAGCCAAGGTGGCGGAAAGAATGAAAAACTGTTTTTT. It translates to CASSQGGGKNEKLFF.

V gene TRBV28 combines with J gene TRBJ2-7, with 7 bases identical to TRBD1. V lost 6 bases, J lost 1 base, and 6 bases stayed unmatched. The germline CDR1 and CDR2 sequences are MDHEN and SYDVKM. The CDR3 consists of 14 residues. The CDR3 DNA reads as TGTGCCAGCAGCAACCCGGGACAGTCCTACGAGCAGTACTTC. Protein product: CASSNPGQSYEQYF.

The gene calls are TRBV18 and TRBJ2-2, with TRBD2 matching over 7 bases. J gave up 1 base and V 0 bases, and 2 bases lay outside the gene matches. CDR3 length: 16 amino acids. The germline V gene encodes CDR1 KGHSH and CDR2 LQKENI. The CDR3 bases are TGTGCCAGCTCACCACCGCTAGCGGTGAACACCGGGGAGCTGTTTTTT. It specifies CASSPPLAVNTGELFF.

The chain links TRBV4-1 to TRBJ1-1; possibly TRBD1 for D (5 bases). Germline CDR1 MGHRA, CDR2 YSYEKL. The V end lost 3 bases, the J end lost 10 bases, and 27 bases lay between the germline ends. This CDR3 is 17 amino acids long. The CDR3 spells CASSQEPTGATLLRAFF. Here the CDR3 DNA reads TGCGCCAGCAGCCAGGAACCCACAGGAGCCACCCTTCTGAGAGCTTTCTTT.